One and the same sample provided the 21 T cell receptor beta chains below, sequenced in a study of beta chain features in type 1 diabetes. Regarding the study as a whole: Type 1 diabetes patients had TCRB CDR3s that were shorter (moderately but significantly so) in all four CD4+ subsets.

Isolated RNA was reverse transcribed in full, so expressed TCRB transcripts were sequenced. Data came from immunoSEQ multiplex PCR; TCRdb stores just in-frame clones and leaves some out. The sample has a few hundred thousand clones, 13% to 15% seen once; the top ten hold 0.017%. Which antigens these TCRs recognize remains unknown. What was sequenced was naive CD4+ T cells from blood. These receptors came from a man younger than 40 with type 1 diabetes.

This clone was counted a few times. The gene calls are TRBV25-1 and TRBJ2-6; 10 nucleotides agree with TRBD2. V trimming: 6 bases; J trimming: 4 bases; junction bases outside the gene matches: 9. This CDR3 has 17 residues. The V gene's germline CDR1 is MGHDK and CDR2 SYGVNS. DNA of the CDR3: TGTGCCAGCAGCCCATTGAGCGGGGGGGGCGGGGCCAACGTCCTGACTTTC. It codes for CASSPLSGGGGANVLTF.

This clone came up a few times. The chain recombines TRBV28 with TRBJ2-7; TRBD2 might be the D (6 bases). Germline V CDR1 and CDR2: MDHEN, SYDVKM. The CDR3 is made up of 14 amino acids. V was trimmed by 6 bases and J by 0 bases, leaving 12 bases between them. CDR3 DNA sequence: TGTGCCAGCAGCGAGGTAGCGGACTCCTACGAGCAGTACTTC. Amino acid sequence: CASSEVADSYEQYF. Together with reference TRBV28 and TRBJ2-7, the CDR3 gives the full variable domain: DVKVTQSSRYLVKRTGEKVFLECVQDMDHENMFWYRQDPGLGLRLIYFSYDVKMKEKGDIPEGYSVSREKKERFSLILESASTNQTSMYLCASSEVADSYEQYFGPGTRLTVT.

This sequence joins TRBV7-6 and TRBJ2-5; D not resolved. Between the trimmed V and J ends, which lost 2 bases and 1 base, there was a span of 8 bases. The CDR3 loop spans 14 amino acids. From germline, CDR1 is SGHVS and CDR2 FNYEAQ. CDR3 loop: CASSLMASQETQYF. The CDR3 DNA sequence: TGTGCCAGCAGCTTAATGGCCAGCCAAGAGACCCAGTACTTC.

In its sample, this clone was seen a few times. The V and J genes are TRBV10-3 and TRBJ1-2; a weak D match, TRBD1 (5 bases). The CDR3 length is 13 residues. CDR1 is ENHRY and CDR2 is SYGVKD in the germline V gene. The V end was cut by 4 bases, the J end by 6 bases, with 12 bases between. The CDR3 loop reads CAISGGLGNGYTF. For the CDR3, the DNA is TGTGCCATCAGTGGGGGCCTGGGCAATGGCTACACCTTC.

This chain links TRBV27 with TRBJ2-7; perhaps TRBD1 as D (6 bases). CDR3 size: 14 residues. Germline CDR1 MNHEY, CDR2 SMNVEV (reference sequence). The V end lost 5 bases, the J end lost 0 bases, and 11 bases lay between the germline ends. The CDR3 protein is CASSAGTHSYEQYF. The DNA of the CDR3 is TGTGCCAGCAGTGCCGGGACACACTCCTACGAGCAGTACTTC.

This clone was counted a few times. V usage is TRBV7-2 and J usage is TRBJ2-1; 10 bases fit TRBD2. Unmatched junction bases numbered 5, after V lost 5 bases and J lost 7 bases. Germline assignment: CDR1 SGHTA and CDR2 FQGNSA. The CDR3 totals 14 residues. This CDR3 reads CASSGGLAVNEQFF. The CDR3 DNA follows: TGTGCCAGCAGCGGCGGACTAGCGGTTAATGAGCAGTTCTTC.

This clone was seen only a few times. This chain's CDR3 is CASSLGGQVRNEQFF. The CDR3 DNA reads as TGCGCCAGCAGCTTGGGGGGACAGGTACGAAATGAGCAGTTCTTC. The rearrangement links TRBV5-1 to TRBJ2-1, with 8 bases lining up with TRBD1. This CDR3 is 15 amino acids long. With V trimmed by 0 bases and J by 7 bases, 6 bases remained unmatched. Germline CDR1 SGHRS, CDR2 YFSETQ.

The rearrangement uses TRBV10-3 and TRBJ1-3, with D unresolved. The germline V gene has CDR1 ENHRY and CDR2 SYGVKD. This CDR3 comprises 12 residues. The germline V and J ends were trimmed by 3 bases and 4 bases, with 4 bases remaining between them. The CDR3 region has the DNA TGTGCCATCAGTGAAAGCGGAAACACCATATATTTT. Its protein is CAISESGNTIYF.

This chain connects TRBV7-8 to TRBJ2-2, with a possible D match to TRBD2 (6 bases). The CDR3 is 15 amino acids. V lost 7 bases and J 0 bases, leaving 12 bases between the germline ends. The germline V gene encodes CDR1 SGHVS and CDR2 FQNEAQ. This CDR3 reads CASTAGYANTGELFF. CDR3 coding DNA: TGTGCCAGCACCGCGGGGTACGCGAACACCGGGGAGCTGTTTTTT.

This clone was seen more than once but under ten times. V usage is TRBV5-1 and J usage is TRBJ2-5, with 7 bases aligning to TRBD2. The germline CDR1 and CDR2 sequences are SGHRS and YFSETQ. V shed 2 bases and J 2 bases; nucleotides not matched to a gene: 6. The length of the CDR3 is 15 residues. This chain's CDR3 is CASSFRDYQQETQYF. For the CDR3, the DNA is TGCGCCAGCAGCTTCCGGGACTACCAGCAAGAGACCCAGTACTTC.

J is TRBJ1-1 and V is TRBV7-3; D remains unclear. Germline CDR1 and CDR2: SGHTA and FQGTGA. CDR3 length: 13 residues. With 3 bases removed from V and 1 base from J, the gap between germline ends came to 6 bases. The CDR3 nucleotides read TGTGCCAGCAGCTTTTCTCCGAACACTGAAGCTTTCTTT. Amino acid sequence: CASSFSPNTEAFF.

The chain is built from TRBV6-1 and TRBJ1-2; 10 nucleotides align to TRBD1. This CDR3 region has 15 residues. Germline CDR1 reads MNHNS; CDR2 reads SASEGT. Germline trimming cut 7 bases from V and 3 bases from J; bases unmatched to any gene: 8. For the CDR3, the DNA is TGTGCCAGCAACGCTGGACAGGGGGTCGACTATGGCTACACCTTC. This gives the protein CASNAGQGVDYGYTF.

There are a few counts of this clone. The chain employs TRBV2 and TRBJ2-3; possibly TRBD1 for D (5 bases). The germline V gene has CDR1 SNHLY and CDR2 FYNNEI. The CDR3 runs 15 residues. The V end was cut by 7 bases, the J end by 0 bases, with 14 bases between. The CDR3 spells CASKGRDWSTDTQYF. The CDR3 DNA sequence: TGTGCCAGCAAGGGGCGCGACTGGAGCACAGATACGCAGTATTTT.

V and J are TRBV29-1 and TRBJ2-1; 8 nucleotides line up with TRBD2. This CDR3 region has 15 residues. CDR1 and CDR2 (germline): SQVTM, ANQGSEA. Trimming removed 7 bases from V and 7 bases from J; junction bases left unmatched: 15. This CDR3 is CSAVHSAGGRNEQFF. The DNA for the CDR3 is TGCAGCGCCGTACACTCGGCGGGCGGGAGGAATGAGCAGTTCTTC.

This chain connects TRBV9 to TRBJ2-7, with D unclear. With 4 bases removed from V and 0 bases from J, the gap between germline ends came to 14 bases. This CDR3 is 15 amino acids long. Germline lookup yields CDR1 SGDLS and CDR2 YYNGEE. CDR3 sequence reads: CASSPHQAVSYEQYF. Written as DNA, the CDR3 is TGTGCCAGCAGCCCTCACCAGGCAGTCTCCTACGAGCAGTACTTC.

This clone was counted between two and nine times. The CDR3 region is CASSRDRNQPQHF. CDR3 coding DNA: TGTGCCAGCAGCCGGGACAGAAATCAGCCCCAGCATTTT. The chain employs TRBV27 and TRBJ1-5; 7 nucleotides align to TRBD1. The CDR3 totals 13 residues. V shed 6 bases, J shed 4 bases, and the junction held 3 bases outside the gene matches. Germline CDR1 is MNHEY and CDR2 is SMNVEV (reference sequence).

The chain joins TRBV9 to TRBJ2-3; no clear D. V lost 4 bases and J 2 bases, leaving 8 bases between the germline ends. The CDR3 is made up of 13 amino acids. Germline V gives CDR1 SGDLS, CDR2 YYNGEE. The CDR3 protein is CASSPLFTDTQYF. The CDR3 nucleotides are TGTGCCAGCAGCCCTTTGTTCACAGATACGCAGTATTTT.

Here the CDR3 reads CASSLRLYTGELFF. The DNA for the CDR3 is TGCGCCAGCAGCTTGAGACTCTACACCGGGGAGCTGTTTTTT. The chain recombines TRBV5-1 with TRBJ2-2; the D is unclear. This CDR3 has 14 residues. Trimming left V 1 base short and J 3 bases short, with 7 bases between. The germline V gene has CDR1 SGHRS and CDR2 YFSETQ.

CDR3 DNA: TGTGCCAGCAGCTTAGCGCCGGACAGTAACTATGGCTACACCTTC. Protein: CASSLAPDSNYGYTF. V usage is TRBV11-1 and J usage is TRBJ1-2, with a possible D match to TRBD1 (6 bases). Trimming shortened V by 0 bases and J by 1 base, and 9 bases separated the two germline ends. From germline, CDR1 is SGHAT and CDR2 FQDESV (reference sequence). The CDR3 covers 15 residues. Full variable domain (remainder filled in from reference TRBV11-1 and TRBJ1-2): EAEVAQSPRYKITEKSQAVAFWCDPISGHATLYWYRQILGQGPELLVQFQDESVVDDSQLPKDRFSAERLKGVDSTLKIQPAELGDSAMYLCASSLAPDSNYGYTFGSGTRLTVV.

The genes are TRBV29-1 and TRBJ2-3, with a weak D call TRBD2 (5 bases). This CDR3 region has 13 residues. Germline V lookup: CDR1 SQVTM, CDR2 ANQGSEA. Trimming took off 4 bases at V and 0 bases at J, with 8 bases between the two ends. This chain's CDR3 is CSVVGVSTDTQYF. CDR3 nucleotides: TGCAGCGTTGTCGGGGTTAGCACAGATACGCAGTATTTT.

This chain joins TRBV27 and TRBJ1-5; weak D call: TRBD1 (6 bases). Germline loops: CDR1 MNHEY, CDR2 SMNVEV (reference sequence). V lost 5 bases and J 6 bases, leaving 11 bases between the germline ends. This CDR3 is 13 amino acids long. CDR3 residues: CASSGQYSQPQHF. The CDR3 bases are TGTGCCAGCAGTGGACAGTACAGTCAGCCCCAGCATTTT.